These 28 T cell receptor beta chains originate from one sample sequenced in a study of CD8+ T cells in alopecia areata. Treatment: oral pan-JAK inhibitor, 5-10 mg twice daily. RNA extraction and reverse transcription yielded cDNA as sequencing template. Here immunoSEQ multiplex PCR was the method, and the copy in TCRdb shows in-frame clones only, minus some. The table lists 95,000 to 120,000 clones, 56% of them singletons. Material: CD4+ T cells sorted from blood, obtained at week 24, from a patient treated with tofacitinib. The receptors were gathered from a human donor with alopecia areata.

This CDR3 is CASSSRFGQQETQYF. The DNA of the CDR3 is TGTGCCAGCAGCTCGCGGTTCGGACAGCAAGAGACCCAGTACTTC. This chain uses TRBV7-2 with TRBJ2-5, with a tentative D call TRBD1 (6 bases). Germline V CDR1 and CDR2: SGHTA, FQGNSA. V was shortened by 4 bases and J by 2 bases, with 14 bases between the two germline ends. CDR3 length: 15 residues.

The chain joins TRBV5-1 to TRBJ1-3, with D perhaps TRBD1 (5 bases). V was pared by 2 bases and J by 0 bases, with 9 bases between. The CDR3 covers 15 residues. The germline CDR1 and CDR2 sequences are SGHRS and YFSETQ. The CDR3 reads CASSFDSFSGNTIYF. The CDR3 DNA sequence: TGCGCCAGCAGCTTTGACAGCTTCTCTGGAAACACCATATATTTT.

The CDR3 loop reads CASNQGGTGELFF. CDR3 coding DNA: TGTGCCAGCAACCAGGGGGGCACCGGGGAGCTGTTTTTT. The chain carries TRBV9 and TRBJ2-2; TRBD1 might be the D (7 bases). The CDR3 length is 13 residues. V was trimmed by 6 bases and J by 4 bases, leaving 10 bases between them. Germline loops: CDR1 SGDLS, CDR2 YYNGEE. The entire variable domain, with the rest obtained from reference TRBV9 and TRBJ2-2, is as follows: DSGVTQTPKHLITATGQRVTLRCSPRSGDLSVYWYQQSLDQGLQFLIQYYNGEERAKGNILERFSAQQFPDLHSELNLSSLELGDSALYFCASNQGGTGELFFGEGSRLTVL.

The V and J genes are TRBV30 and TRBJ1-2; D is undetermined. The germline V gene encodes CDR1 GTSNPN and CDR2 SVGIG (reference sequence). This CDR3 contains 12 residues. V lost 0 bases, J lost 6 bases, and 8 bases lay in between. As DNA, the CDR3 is TGTGCCTGGAGTGTAGGGTTAAATGGCTACACCTTC. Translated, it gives CAWSVGLNGYTF. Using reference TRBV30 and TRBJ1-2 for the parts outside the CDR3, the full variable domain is SQTIHQWPATLVQPVGSPLSLECTVEGTSNPNLYWYRQAAGRGLQLLFYSVGIGQISSEVPQNLSASRPQDRQFILSSKKLLLSDSGFYLCAWSVGLNGYTFGSGTRLTVV.

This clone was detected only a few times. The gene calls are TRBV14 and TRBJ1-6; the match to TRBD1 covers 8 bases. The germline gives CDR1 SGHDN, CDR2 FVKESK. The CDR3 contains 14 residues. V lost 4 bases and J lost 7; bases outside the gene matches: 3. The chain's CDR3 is CASSPRQGNSPLHF. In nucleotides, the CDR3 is TGTGCCAGCAGCCCCCGACAGGGGAATTCACCCCTCCACTTT.

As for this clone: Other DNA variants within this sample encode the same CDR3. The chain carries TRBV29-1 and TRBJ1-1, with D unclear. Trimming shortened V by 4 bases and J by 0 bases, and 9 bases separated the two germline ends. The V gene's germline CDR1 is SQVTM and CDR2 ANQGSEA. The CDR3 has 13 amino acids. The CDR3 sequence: CSVAGRLNTEAFF. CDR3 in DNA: TGCAGCGTTGCAGGCAGGCTGAACACTGAAGCTTTCTTT. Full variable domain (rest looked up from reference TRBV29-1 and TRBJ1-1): SAVISQKPSRDICQRGTSLTIQCQVDSQVTMMFWYRQQPGQSLTLIATANQGSEATYESGFVIDKFPISRPNLTFSTLTVSNMSPEDSSIYLCSVAGRLNTEAFFGQGTRLTVV.

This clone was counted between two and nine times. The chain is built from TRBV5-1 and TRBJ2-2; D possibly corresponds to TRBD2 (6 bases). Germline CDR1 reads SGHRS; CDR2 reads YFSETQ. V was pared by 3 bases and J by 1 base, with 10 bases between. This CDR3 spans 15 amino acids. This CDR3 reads CASSWRDQNTGELFF. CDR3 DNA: TGCGCCAGCAGCTGGCGGGATCAGAACACCGGGGAGCTGTTTTTT.

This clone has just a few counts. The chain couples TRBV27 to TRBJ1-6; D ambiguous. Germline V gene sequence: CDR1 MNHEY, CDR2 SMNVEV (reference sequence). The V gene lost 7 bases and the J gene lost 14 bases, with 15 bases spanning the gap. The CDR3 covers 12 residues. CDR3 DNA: TGTGCCAGCAAGACCGTCGGCGCGGCCCTCCACTTT. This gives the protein CASKTVGAALHF.

CDR3 bases: TGCGCCAGCAGTCCGTATAGGGGGTGTGCTAACTATGGCTACACCTTC. Translation gives CASSPYRGCANYGYTF. The gene calls are TRBV23-1 and TRBJ1-2; weak D call: TRBD1 (6 bases). TRBV23-1 is an ORF, with its function uncertain. Trimming took off 4 bases at V and 0 bases at J, with 15 bases between the two ends. The CDR3 is made up of 16 amino acids.

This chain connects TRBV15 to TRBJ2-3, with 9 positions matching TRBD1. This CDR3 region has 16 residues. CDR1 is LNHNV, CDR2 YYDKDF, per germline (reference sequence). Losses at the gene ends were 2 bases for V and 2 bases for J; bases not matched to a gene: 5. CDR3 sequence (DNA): TGTGCCACCAGCAGAACCACAGGGGGCCTCACAGATACGCAGTATTTT. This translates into CATSRTTGGLTDTQYF.

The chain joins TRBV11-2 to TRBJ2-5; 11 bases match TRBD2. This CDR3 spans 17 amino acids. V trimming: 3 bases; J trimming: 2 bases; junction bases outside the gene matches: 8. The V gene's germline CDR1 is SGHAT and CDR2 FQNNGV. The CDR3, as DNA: TGTGCCAGCAGCTTGGGTGTAGCGGGGGGGAAACAAGAGACCCAGTACTTC. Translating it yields CASSLGVAGGKQETQYF.

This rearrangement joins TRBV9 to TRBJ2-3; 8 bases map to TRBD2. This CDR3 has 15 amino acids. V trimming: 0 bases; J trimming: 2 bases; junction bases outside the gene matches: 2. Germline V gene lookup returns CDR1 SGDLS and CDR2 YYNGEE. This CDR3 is CASSVGSGVTDTQYF. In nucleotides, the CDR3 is TGTGCCAGCAGCGTAGGTAGCGGGGTCACAGATACGCAGTATTTT. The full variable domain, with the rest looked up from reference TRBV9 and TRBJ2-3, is DSGVTQTPKHLITATGQRVTLRCSPRSGDLSVYWYQQSLDQGLQFLIQYYNGEERAKGNILERFSAQQFPDLHSELNLSSLELGDSALYFCASSVGSGVTDTQYFGPGTRLTVL.

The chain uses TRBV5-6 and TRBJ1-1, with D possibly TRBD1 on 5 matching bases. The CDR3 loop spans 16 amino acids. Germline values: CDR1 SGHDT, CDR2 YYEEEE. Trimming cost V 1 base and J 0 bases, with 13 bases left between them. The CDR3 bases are TGTGCCAGCAGCTTGAGGCTGACAGACGTGAACACTGAAGCTTTCTTT. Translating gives CASSLRLTDVNTEAFF.

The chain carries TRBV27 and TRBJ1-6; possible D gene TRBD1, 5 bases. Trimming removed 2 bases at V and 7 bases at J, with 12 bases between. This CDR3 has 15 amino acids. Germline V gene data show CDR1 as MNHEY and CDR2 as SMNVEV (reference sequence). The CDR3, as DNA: TGTGCCAGCAGTTTAAAGGGACGGCAAAATTCACCCCTCCACTTT. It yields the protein CASSLKGRQNSPLHF.

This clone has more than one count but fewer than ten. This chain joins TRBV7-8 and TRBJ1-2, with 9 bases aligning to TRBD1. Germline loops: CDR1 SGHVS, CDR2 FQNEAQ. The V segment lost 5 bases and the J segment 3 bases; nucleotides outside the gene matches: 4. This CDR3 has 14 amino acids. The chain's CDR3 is CASSPRDRDYGYTF. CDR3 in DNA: TGTGCCAGCAGCCCAAGGGACAGGGACTATGGCTACACCTTC.

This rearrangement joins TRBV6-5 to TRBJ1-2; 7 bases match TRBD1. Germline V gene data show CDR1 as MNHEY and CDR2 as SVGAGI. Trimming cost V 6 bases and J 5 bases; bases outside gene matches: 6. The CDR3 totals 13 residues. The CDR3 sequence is CASRRQGGYGYTF. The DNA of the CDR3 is TGTGCCAGCAGGCGACAGGGCGGATATGGCTACACCTTC.

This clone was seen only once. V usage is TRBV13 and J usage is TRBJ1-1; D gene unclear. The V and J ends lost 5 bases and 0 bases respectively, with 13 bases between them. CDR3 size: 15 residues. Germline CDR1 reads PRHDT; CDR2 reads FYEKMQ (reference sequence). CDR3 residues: CASSAYGVMNTEAFF. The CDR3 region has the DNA TGTGCCAGCAGCGCCTACGGGGTCATGAACACTGAAGCTTTCTTT.

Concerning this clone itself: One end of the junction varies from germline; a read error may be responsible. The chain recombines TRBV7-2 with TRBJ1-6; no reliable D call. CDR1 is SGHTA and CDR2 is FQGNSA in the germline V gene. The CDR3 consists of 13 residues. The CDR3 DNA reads TGTGCCAGCAGCTTAGATGATACCCCGCCATTCTACTTT. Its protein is CASSLDDTPPFYF. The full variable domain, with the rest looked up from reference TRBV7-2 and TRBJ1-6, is GAGVSQSPSNKVTEKGKDVELRCDPISGHTALYWYRQSLGQGLEFLIYFQGNSAPDKSGLPSDRFSAERTGGSVSTLTIQRTQQEDSAVYLCASSLDDTPPFYFGNGTRLTVT.

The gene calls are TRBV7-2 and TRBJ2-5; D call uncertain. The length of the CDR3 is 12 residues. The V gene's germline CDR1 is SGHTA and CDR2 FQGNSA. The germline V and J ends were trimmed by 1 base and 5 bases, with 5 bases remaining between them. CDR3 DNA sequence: TGTGCCAGCAGCTTAGAGGTTGAGACCCAGTACTTC. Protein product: CASSLEVETQYF.

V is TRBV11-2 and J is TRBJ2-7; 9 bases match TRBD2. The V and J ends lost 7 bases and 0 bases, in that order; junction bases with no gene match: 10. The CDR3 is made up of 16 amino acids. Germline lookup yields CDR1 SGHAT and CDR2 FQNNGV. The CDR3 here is CASTLGAGGSSYEQYF. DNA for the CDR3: TGTGCCAGCACCCTGGGAGCGGGGGGAAGCTCCTACGAGCAGTACTTC. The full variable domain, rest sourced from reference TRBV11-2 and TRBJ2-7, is EAGVAQSPRYKIIEKRQSVAFWCNPISGHATLYWYQQILGQGPKLLIQFQNNGVVDDSQLPKDRFSAERLKGVDSTLKIQPAKLEDSAVYLCASTLGAGGSSYEQYFGPGTRLTVT.

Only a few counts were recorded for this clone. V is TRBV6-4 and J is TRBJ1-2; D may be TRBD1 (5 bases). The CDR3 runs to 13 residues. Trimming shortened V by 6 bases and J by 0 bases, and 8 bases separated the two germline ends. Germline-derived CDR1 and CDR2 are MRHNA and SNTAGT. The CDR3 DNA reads TGTGCCAGCAGGGACATTGCTAACTATGGCTACACCTTC. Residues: CASRDIANYGYTF.

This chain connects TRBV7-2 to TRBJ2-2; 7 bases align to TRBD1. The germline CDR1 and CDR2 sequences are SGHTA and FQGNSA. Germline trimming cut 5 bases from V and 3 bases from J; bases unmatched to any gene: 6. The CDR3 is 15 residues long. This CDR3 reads CASSPRQGYTGELFF. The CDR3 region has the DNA TGTGCCAGCAGCCCTCGACAGGGTTACACCGGGGAGCTGTTTTTT.

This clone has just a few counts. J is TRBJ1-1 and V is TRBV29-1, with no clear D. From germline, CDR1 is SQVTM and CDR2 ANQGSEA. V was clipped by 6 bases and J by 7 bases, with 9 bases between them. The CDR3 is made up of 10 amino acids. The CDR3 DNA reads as TGCAGCGTGAAGGGCATTGAAGCTTTCTTT. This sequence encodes CSVKGIEAFF.

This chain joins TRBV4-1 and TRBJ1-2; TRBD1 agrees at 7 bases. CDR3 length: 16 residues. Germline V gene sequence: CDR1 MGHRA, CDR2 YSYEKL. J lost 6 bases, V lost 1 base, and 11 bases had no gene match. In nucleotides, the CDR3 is TGCGCCAGCAGCCAAGTGAAGGGGGCTGTGTGGGATGGCTACACCTTC. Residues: CASSQVKGAVWDGYTF.

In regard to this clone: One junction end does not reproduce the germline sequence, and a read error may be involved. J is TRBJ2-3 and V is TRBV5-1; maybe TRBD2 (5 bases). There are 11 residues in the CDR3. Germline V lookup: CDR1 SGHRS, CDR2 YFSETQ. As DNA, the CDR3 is TGCGCCAGCAGCTTGGACGCTAGCCCCCAATTT. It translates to CASSLDASPQF.

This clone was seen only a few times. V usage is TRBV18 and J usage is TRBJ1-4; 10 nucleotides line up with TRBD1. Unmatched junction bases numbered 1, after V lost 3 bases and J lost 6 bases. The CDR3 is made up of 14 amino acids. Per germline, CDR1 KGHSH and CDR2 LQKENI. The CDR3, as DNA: TGTGCCAGCTCACCCGGGACAGGGGATGAAAAACTGTTTTTT. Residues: CASSPGTGDEKLFF.

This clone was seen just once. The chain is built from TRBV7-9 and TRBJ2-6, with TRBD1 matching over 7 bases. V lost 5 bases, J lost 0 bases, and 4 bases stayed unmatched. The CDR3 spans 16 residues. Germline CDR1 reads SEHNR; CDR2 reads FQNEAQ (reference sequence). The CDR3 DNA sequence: TGTGCCAGCAGCCAGGGACAGACCTCTGGGGCCAACGTCCTGACTTTC. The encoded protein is CASSQGQTSGANVLTF.

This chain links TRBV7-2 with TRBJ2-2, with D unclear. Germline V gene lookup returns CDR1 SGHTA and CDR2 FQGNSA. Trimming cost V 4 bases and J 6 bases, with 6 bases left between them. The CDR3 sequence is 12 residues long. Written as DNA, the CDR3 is TGTGCCAGCAGCTCTTTGGCCGGGGAGCTGTTTTTT. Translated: CASSSLAGELFF.